Presented here are 27 T cell receptor beta chains from one specimen sequenced in a study (dated by TCRdb to about 2016). The library relied on 5' RACE. The listed sequencing device is Illumina HiSeq 2000. TCRdb ran its own pipeline on the public reads, namely fastp trimming at Q25 and MiXCR clone calling, and kept in-frame beta chains. Rows are combined by CDR3 protein, so each entry shows the most common genes and DNA. Here the sample has fewer than 1,500 distinct CDR3 sequences; roughly 7.2% occur a single time. The ten largest clonotypes hold roughly 14% of the sample. Sequencing was carried out using central memory T cells from blood PBMCs. Read against the paper, the sample's cell subset or site label means: central memory CD4+ T cells. These receptors were obtained from a male donor with HIV.

The rearrangement links TRBV7-6 to TRBJ2-5; 7 bases line up with TRBD1. Germline values: CDR1 SGHVS, CDR2 FNYEAQ. The CDR3 covers 15 residues. With 1 base clipped from V and 5 bases from J, the junction kept 7 bases outside the gene matches. The CDR3, as DNA: TGTGCCAGCAGCTTAGGCGTCCCCAGGGGGGAGACCCAGTACTTC. It is translated as CASSLGVPRGETQYF.

Sample share makes this clonotype large. This chain uses TRBV10-3 with TRBJ2-7, with 9 nucleotides matching TRBD1. Looked up from germline, CDR1 is ENHRY and CDR2 is SYGVKD. The CDR3 contains 15 residues. V dropped 2 bases and J dropped 0; count of bases not matched to a gene: 2. The CDR3 protein is CAISEGQGNSYEQYF. The DNA for the CDR3 is TGTGCCATCAGTGAGGGACAGGGGAACTCCTACGAGCAGTACTTC.

This clonotype is categorized as medium-sized (0.01 to 0.1%). This rearrangement joins TRBV5-5 to TRBJ1-2; D is undetermined. Germline CDR1 SGHKS, CDR2 YYEKEE (reference sequence). The germline V and J ends were trimmed by 4 bases and 3 bases, with 10 bases remaining between them. The CDR3 has 13 amino acids. CDR3 in DNA: TGTGCCAGCAGCACCACGAAGGACTATGGCTACACCTTC. Translating gives CASSTTKDYGYTF.

The V and J genes are TRBV20-1 and TRBJ1-5, with D possibly TRBD1 on 5 matching bases. V lost 6 bases to trimming and J lost 12 bases, with 18 bases between them. Germline V CDR1 and CDR2: DFQATT, SNEGSKA (reference sequence). This CDR3 has 12 residues. CDR3 coding DNA: TGCAGTGCCCCGATCCAGGGAGGTGACCAGCATTTT. It codes for CSAPIQGGDQHF.

This clonotype was seen a handful of times. The rearrangement joins TRBV6-5 to TRBJ2-5; D not resolved. CDR1 and CDR2 from the germline V gene are MNHEY and SVGAGI. V lost 0 bases to trimming and J lost 4 bases, with 9 bases between them. CDR3 size: 14 residues. CDR3: CASSYSETSETQYF. Here the CDR3 DNA reads TGTGCCAGCAGTTACTCGGAGACATCAGAGACCCAGTACTTC.

Relative to its sample, this clonotype is medium-sized. The chain is built from TRBV7-9 and TRBJ1-5; TRBD1 aligns across 7 bases. In germline, CDR1 is SEHNR, CDR2 FQNEAQ (reference sequence). This CDR3 contains 14 residues. With 5 bases clipped from V and 7 bases from J, the junction kept 8 bases outside the gene matches. The CDR3 nucleotides read TGTGCCAGCAGCCCCGGACAGGAATGGCAGCCCCAGCATTTT. This gives the protein CASSPGQEWQPQHF.

The chain has TRBV11-1 and TRBJ2-5, with D perhaps matching TRBD1 (5 bases). V lost 5 bases and J lost 7, with 14 bases in between. Germline CDR1 and CDR2: SGHAT and FQDESV (reference sequence). This CDR3 is 13 amino acids long. In nucleotides, the CDR3 is TGTGCCAGCAGCCTGGGCCATCAGGGGACCCAGTACTTC. Its translation: CASSLGHQGTQYF.

This clonotype rates as medium-sized. This chain links TRBV12-3 or TRBV12-4 with TRBJ2-2; D is uncertain. The CDR3 has 15 amino acids. V lost 3 bases and J lost 4, with 12 bases in between. CDR3 sequence: CASSLVTAFTGELFF. CDR3 coding DNA: TGTGCCAGCAGTTTGGTTACAGCTTTCACCGGGGAGCTGTTTTTT.

This clonotype is labeled large. The chain's CDR3 is CASSRGGGGTYEQYF. CDR3 sequence (DNA): TGTGCCAGCAGCCGAGGTGGCGGGGGGACTTACGAGCAGTACTTC. The V call is TRBV3-1, the J call TRBJ2-7; TRBD2 matches at 8 bases. The CDR3 length is 15 residues. Per germline, CDR1 LGHDT and CDR2 YNNKEL (reference sequence). V trimming: 4 bases; J trimming: 4 bases; junction bases outside the gene matches: 9.

This clonotype was counted a few times. This chain connects TRBV11-1 to TRBJ2-7; 8 nucleotides match TRBD1. The CDR3 consists of 12 residues. The V gene end was trimmed by 5 bases and the J gene end by 9 bases; junction bases not matched to a gene: 6. Germline CDR1 reads SGHAT; CDR2 reads FQDESV (reference sequence). The CDR3 reads CASSQQGEMQYF. For the CDR3, the DNA is TGTGCCAGCAGCCAACAGGGGGAGATGCAGTACTTC.

By its share, this clonotype is medium-sized. V usage is TRBV6-5 and J usage is TRBJ2-1; the D call may be TRBD1 or TRBD2 (7 bases each). Germline V gene sequence: CDR1 MNHEY, CDR2 SVGAGI. The CDR3 consists of 16 residues. V lost 0 bases and J 4 bases, leaving 13 bases between the germline ends. The CDR3 DNA follows: TGTGCCAGCAGTTACTCGTCAGGGGGGGGATACAATGAGCAGTTCTTC. Residues: CASSYSSGGGYNEQFF.

Within the sample, this clonotype is medium-sized. CDR3 loop: CASSPPLDHYEQYF. CDR3 sequence (DNA): TGCGCCAGCAGTCCCCCCCTCGACCACTACGAGCAGTACTTC. The rearrangement joins TRBV23-1 to TRBJ2-7; D remains ambiguous. TRBV23-1 is assigned to the ORF class and has an uncertain function. The CDR3 consists of 14 residues. The germline V and J ends were trimmed by 4 bases and 3 bases, with 13 bases remaining between them.

By share, this clonotype ranks as medium-sized. J is TRBJ2-2 and V is TRBV18, with D unresolved. CDR1 is KGHSH, CDR2 LQKENI, per germline. V was pared by 2 bases and J by 0 bases, with 4 bases between. The CDR3 totals 14 residues. The CDR3 loop reads CASSPGANTGELFF. CDR3 nucleotides: TGTGCCAGCTCACCAGGCGCGAACACCGGGGAGCTGTTTTTT.

By its share, this clonotype is medium-sized. The V and J genes are TRBV12-3 or TRBV12-4 and TRBJ2-3; 11 positions agree with TRBD2. The CDR3 has 14 residues. J lost 1 base, V lost 6 bases, and 0 bases had no gene match. The CDR3 spells CASRTSGGTDTQYF. The CDR3, as DNA: TGTGCCAGCAGGACTAGCGGGGGCACAGATACGCAGTATTTT.

This clonotype showed up just a few times. The chain couples TRBV6-5 to TRBJ2-5; D may match TRBD1 or TRBD2 (5 bases each). There are 14 residues in the CDR3. Looked up from germline, CDR1 is MNHEY and CDR2 is SVGAGI. Trimming cost V 5 bases and J 7 bases, with 17 bases left between them. This chain's CDR3 is CASSQAGDRGTQYF. CDR3 coding DNA: TGTGCCAGCAGTCAAGCCGGGGACCGGGGGACCCAGTACTTC.

On this clonotype itself: One end of the junction is discordant with germline, which a read error may explain. The chain carries TRBV3-1 and TRBJ1-2; D is unclear. This CDR3 is built from 12 residues. Germline V lookup: CDR1 LGHDT, CDR2 YNNKEL (reference sequence). The CDR3 nucleotides read TGTGCCAGCAGCCAAGATTCGCGGGGATTCCGGTTC. Translation gives CASSQDSRGFRF. The variable domain in full, with the rest retrieved from reference TRBV3-1 and TRBJ1-2, is DTAVSQTPKYLVTQMGNDKSIKCEQNLGHDTMYWYKQDSKKFLKIMFSYNNKELIINETVPNRFSPKSPDKAHLNLHINSLELGDSAVYFCASSQDSRGFRFGSGTRLTVV.

By sample fraction, this clonotype is medium-sized. The chain is built from TRBV9 and TRBJ2-1; perhaps TRBD1 as D (5 bases). Between the trimmed V and J ends, which lost 1 base and 5 bases, there was a span of 7 bases. This CDR3 region has 13 residues. Germline CDR1 and CDR2: SGDLS and YYNGEE. The CDR3 protein is CASSVQGHNEQFF. CDR3 DNA: TGTGCCAGCAGCGTACAGGGCCACAATGAGCAGTTCTTC. The full variable domain, rest sourced from reference TRBV9 and TRBJ2-1, is DSGVTQTPKHLITATGQRVTLRCSPRSGDLSVYWYQQSLDQGLQFLIQYYNGEERAKGNILERFSAQQFPDLHSELNLSSLELGDSALYFCASSVQGHNEQFFGPGTRLTVL.

In its sample, this clonotype was seen a few times. The junction and the germline gene differ at one end; a read error may be behind it. The rearrangement joins TRBV7-7 to TRBJ2-1; D unclear. The V gene's germline CDR1 is SSHAT and CDR2 FNYEAQ (reference sequence). This CDR3 region has 14 residues. CDR3 sequence reads: CASSNLGAYNEQFF. CDR3 sequence (DNA): TGTGCTAGCAGCAACCTTGGGGCCTACAATGAGCAGTTCTTC.

This clonotype rates as medium-sized. The DNA for the CDR3 is TGTGCCATCAGTGAGGCAGGGCGCCAAGAGACCCAGTACTTC. It is translated as CAISEAGRQETQYF. The genes are TRBV10-3 and TRBJ2-5, with TRBD1 as a possible D gene (5 bases). The CDR3 is 14 amino acids. Germline V lookup: CDR1 ENHRY, CDR2 SYGVKD. Between the trimmed V and J ends, which lost 2 bases and 1 base, there was a span of 8 bases.

This clonotype has a handful of counts. The CDR3 coding sequence is TGTGCCAGCAGTTACGACGGTTCTCGTAATTCACCCCTCCACTTT. Translating gives CASSYDGSRNSPLHF. V gene TRBV6-2 or TRBV6-3 combines with J gene TRBJ1-6, with D hard to call. This CDR3 contains 15 residues. The V and J ends lost 2 bases and 6 bases respectively, with 11 bases between them. Germline CDR1 reads MNHEY; CDR2 reads SVGEGT.

Concerning this clonotype itself: A much larger clone sits a single nucleotide away, making a read error possible. The chain combines TRBV6-1 with TRBJ1-5; D call uncertain. The germline CDR1 and CDR2 sequences are MNHNS and SASEGT. This CDR3 spans 15 amino acids. The CDR3 reads CASSPGYYSNQPPHF. Written as DNA, the CDR3 is TGTGCCAGCAGTCCGGGATATTATAGCAATCAGCCCCCGCATTTT.

The gene calls are TRBV3-1 and TRBJ1-6, with D unresolved. Trimming took 2 bases from V and 10 from J, leaving 15 bases between them. The CDR3 contains 15 residues. Germline-derived CDR1 and CDR2 are LGHDT and YNNKEL (reference sequence). The CDR3 DNA is TGTGCCAGCAGCCAAATGCCGTGCCGGCGGTCACCCCTCCACTTT. Its translation is CASSQMPCRRSPLHF. Drawing the rest from reference TRBV3-1 and TRBJ1-6, the complete variable domain is DTAVSQTPKYLVTQMGNDKSIKCEQNLGHDTMYWYKQDSKKFLKIMFSYNNKELIINETVPNRFSPKSPDKAHLNLHINSLELGDSAVYFCASSQMPCRRSPLHFGNGTRLTVT.

By share, this clonotype counts as large. V and J are TRBV4-2 and TRBJ2-2; D is perhaps TRBD2 (7 bases). The V gene's germline CDR1 is LGHNA and CDR2 YNFKEQ. Trimming removed 1 base at V and 4 bases at J, with 16 bases between. This CDR3 has 17 amino acids. As DNA, the CDR3 is TGTGCCAGCAGCCAAGCCGCGGGGGCGTCGGGCACCGGGGAGCTGTTTTTT. It codes for CASSQAAGASGTGELFF.

This clonotype was counted between two and nine times. The chain couples TRBV6-5 to TRBJ2-6; unclear D gene. V shed 2 bases and J shed 0 bases, with 8 bases lying between them. The germline V gene encodes CDR1 MNHEY and CDR2 SVGAGI. CDR3 size: 16 residues. The CDR3 sequence: CASSYTRGSGANVLTF. DNA for the CDR3: TGTGCCAGCAGTTACACACGCGGCTCTGGGGCCAACGTCCTGACTTTC.

This clonotype is categorized as medium-sized. The chain carries TRBV6-5 and TRBJ1-1; no firm D call. CDR1 MNHEY and CDR2 SVGAGI come from the germline V gene. Between the trimmed V and J ends, which lost 5 bases and 0 bases, there was a span of 10 bases. The CDR3 runs to 14 residues. Written as DNA, the CDR3 is TGTGCCAGCAGTCGGCTAAAACTGAACACTGAAGCTTTCTTT. Translating gives CASSRLKLNTEAFF.

By sample share, this clonotype is medium-sized. The gene calls are TRBV30 and TRBJ1-3; D gene uncertain. Germline values: CDR1 GTSNPN, CDR2 SVGIG (reference sequence). Trimming cost V 2 bases and J 5 bases, with 7 bases left between them. The CDR3 covers 12 residues. CDR3 DNA: TGTGCCTGGAGTCAAATCAGAAACACCATATATTTT. Protein product: CAWSQIRNTIYF.

As for this clonotype: This sequence may be a read error, since a much larger clone differs from it by one base. The genes are TRBV5-5 and TRBJ1-6; D remains ambiguous. The ends were cut back, 4 bases at V and 8 bases at J, with 16 bases in the middle. Germline CDR1 and CDR2: SGHKS and YYEKEE (reference sequence). CDR3 size: 15 residues. Here the CDR3 DNA reads TGTGCCAGCAGCATACGGCCGCAGTCTTATTCACCCCTCCACTTT. Translating gives CASSIRPQSYSPLHF.